This T cell receptor beta chain was recovered during a study of regulatory T cells in long-lasting Graves disease (dated by TCRdb to the early 2020s). Regarding the study in general: Patients with newly diagnosed Graves' disease had been on antithyroid drugs for under 3 months. Patients with persistent Graves' disease were compared with patients with newly diagnosed Graves' disease using TCR sequencing and RNA sequencing of peripheral blood. The study was conducted in China and was registered as a clinical trial. TCR sequencing covered roughly 13 persistent and around 20 newly diagnosed Graves' disease patients, 33 samples in total. Study-wide conclusions, independent of this receptor: More public clonotypes were shared among persistent patients (under 3,000) than among newly diagnosed patients (under 1,000). TRBV28, TRBJ1-2 and TRBJ2-5 were preferentially used in persistent disease, while TRBV20-1 and TRBJ2-1 were favored in newly diagnosed disease. Peripheral blood alone was examined, since thyroid tissue, which constituted the primary lesion, could not be accessed. Persistent Graves' disease patients showed lower TCR Shannon entropy and fewer highly expanded clones than newly diagnosed patients, suggesting clonal expansion. The authors noted that the small sample size was a limitation that may lower accuracy. Sequencing and analysis were limited to the TCR beta chain.

In regard to this clonotype: Which antigen it targets is not known. This may be a read error: a much more frequent sequence differs by one nucleotide.

The library was produced with multiplex PCR. Instrument on record: Illumina HiSeq 4000. TCR beta libraries were built with iRepertoire HTBI primers and Arm-PCR amplification of CDR3 regions. Before sequencing, the PCR products underwent gel purification. Concerning the study's data processing: Gene usage analysis of CDR3 amino acid clonotypes used the approximately 62 TRBV and 14 to 15 TRBJ segments found across samples. Filtered high-quality paired reads were merged into contigs using COPE and FqMerger. BLAST was used to align contigs to IMGT TRBV, TRBD and TRBJ reference genes, with CDR3 defined following IMGT. Any clonotype with a frequency above 0.1% was classified as a highly expanded clone. Shannon entropy was used to measure repertoire diversity, and the Gini coefficient was used to measure V-J evenness. Public clonotypes were defined as clonotypes shared by more than one individual. In-frame beta chains were kept once TCRdb had trimmed the public reads at Q25 with fastp and called clones with MiXCR. Merged by CDR3 protein, the rows form single entries marked with the most common genes and DNA. TCRdb assigned the V and J calls; the authors' analysis was not used. The sample has 500,000 to 700,000 distinct CDR3 sequences on record, 15% to 20% of them singletons. The top ten constitute 18% of the sample.

The time point tag for this specimen amounts to: newly diagnosed GD, antithyroid drugs for less than 3 months. For both TCR sequencing and RNA sequencing, RNA was extracted from PBMCs using TRIzol. Graves' disease was diagnosed according to American Thyroid Association guidelines. Patients were recruited from an endocrinology department in Xi'an, China. From each patient, roughly 9 milliliters of peripheral blood was collected into an EDTA anticoagulant tube. Ficoll Paque Plus density gradient separation was used to isolate PBMCs, and no further T cell sorting was performed. An Agilent 2100 Bioanalyzer and agarose gel were used to assess RNA quality, and a NanoDrop 2000 was used to measure RNA concentration. The CDR3 covers 14 residues, taking in both the cysteine and the phenylalanine. Solely the CDR3 DNA is kept, with 42 bases framed from the first base. CDR1 and CDR2, looked up from the germline V gene, are SNHLY and FYNNEI.

These sequences were also reported in another study, on T cells in Graves' hyperthyroidism and ophthalmopathy. As the second study states: Graves' hyperthyroidism was defined as stable when no progression to ophthalmopathy occurred over 18 months of follow-up. Hyperthyroidism patients were newly diagnosed, had a disease duration of under 2 months, and were aged 18 to 65 years. Patients with uncontrolled infections, other autoimmune diseases, pregnancy or lactation were excluded. Diagnoses relied on clinical symptoms, serum thyroxine and TRAb, thyroid ultrasound and orbital computed tomography. For the first round of RT-PCR on the TCR CDR3, the HTBI primer set was used together with the Qiagen OneStep RT-PCR kit. Blood samples also contained most of the expanded thyroid clonotypes (frequency above 0.001), which suggests that blood repertoires may reflect thyroid immune responses. Ophthalmopathy was separated from stable hyperthyroidism by a 13 V-J signature model, with around 90% sensitivity and approximately 81% specificity obtained in cross-validation and 80%/75% obtained in testing. In validation, the model predicted progression to ophthalmopathy with approximately 71% sensitivity and 72% to 85% specificity, a median of about 6 months before onset. TCR V-J signatures able to tell the groups apart were searched for in a discovery cohort of more than 90 patients, of whom 43 had Graves' ophthalmopathy and roughly 57 had stable Graves' hyperthyroidism. Whether ophthalmopathy could be predicted prospectively was tested in an independent validation cohort made up of fewer than 20 hyperthyroidism patients plus 17 patients who later progressed to ophthalmopathy. For training and testing, the 100 or so patients in the discovery cohort were randomly divided in a 7:3 ratio. The study also compared thyroid tissue and blood T-cell repertoires from five or six Graves' hyperthyroidism patients. After sampling, hyperthyroidism patients received methimazole starting at 30 mg daily, and ophthalmopathy patients received high-dose intravenous methylprednisolone. A second multiplex PCR round built the libraries, followed by size selection and purification. Sequencing of the libraries was done on an Illumina HiSeq2000 using paired-end 100 bp reads. SOAPnuke was used to process the raw data, throwing out any read that contained adapters or uncalled bases, had a mean Phred below 15, or lacked an exact constant-primer or identifier match. COPE v1.2.5 was used to merge high-quality paired reads, and clonotypes were defined as unique nucleotide sequences. MiTCR v1.1 was used to align the clonotypes against IMGT TRBV, TRBD and TRBJ reference segments. The analysis was restricted to V-J combinations with a frequency above 0.0001, which together covered 99% to 99.2% of the repertoires. The TCS score was defined as F50 (clonal expansion) divided by E x V (chaos), with BLOSUM62-based TCRdist calculated between CDR3 peptides within each V-J. Welch's t-statistics and random forest reduced 450 to 600 V-J features to roughly 13, which were used in a naive Bayes classifier (R e1071). Sample size was not statistically predetermined, and blinding of investigators to group allocation was not performed. The paper describes TCR Vbeta CDR3 sequencing of 120 to 150 peripheral blood samples, made up of some 42 ophthalmopathy patients, some 80 hyperthyroidism patients and roughly 17 progressor patients.

The chain joins TRBV2 to TRBJ2-7; a weak D assignment points to TRBD1 (5 bases agree). The receptor's source is a woman aged 30 to 39 with Graves disease. Donor details come from another sample of the same person, matched by shared clones. Sequencing was performed on peripheral blood mononuclear cells (PBMCs), taken at new diagnosis, from a patient treated with antithyroid drugs. The CDR3 reads CASSDTGTSYGQYF. The base sequence is TGTGCCAGCAGTGACACAGGCACTTCCTACGGGCAGTACTTC.